The clone carrying this T cell receptor (beta chain) was seen only a few times. Antigen: not known. This record comes from a study of T-cell reconstitution after alpha-beta-depleted transplantation in children. Construction of the TCRbeta library involved unique molecular identifiers. In TCRdb, the PCR reads were re-called with MiXCR into one record per CDR3 protein. Of about 140,000 distinct CDR3 sequences in the sample, 8.8% were seen once. Findings and limits, study-wide: It was surviving recipient T cells and thymic progenitors that gave some patients high TCRbeta diversity at day 60. When one year had passed after transplant, most T-cell counts and diversity came from newly produced T cells.

The length of the CDR3 is 14 residues. Per the germline V gene, CDR1 is SGHVS and CDR2 is FNYEAQ. J gave up 10 bases and V 2 bases, and 6 bases lay outside the gene matches. The sequence was obtained from a female patient under 10 years old who had a stem cell transplant for congenital amegakaryocytic thrombocytopenia, so the T cells may come from the graft donor. Here the sequenced sample was PBMCs, mostly from graft donor cells, taken 180 days after TCRalphabeta/CD19-depleted stem cell transplant. The rearrangement uses TRBV7-6 and TRBJ1-4; 8 nucleotides line up with TRBD1. In DNA, the CDR3 is TGTGCCAGCAGCTTACGAGGACAGGGACGAAAACTGTTTTTT. Its protein product is CASSLRGQGRKLFF. Filled out from reference TRBV7-6 and TRBJ1-4, the complete variable domain reads GAGVSQSPRYKVTKRGQDVALRCDPISGHVSLYWYRQALGQGPEFLTYFNYEAQQDKSGLPNDRFSAERPEGSISTLTIQRTEQRDSAMYRCASSLRGQGRKLFFGSGTQLSVL.